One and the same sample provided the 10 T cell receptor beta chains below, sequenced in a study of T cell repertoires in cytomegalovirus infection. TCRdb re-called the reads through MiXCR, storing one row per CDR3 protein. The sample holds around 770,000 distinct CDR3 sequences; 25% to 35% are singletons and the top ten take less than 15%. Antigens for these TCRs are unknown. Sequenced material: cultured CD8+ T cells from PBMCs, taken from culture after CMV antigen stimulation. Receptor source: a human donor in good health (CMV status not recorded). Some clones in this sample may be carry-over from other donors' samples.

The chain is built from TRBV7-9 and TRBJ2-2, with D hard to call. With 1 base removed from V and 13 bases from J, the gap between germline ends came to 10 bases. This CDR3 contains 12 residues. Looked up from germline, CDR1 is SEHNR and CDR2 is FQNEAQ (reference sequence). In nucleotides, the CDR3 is TGTGCCAGCAGCTTAGGGCTCGAGAGGCTGTTTTTT. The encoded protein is CASSLGLERLFF.

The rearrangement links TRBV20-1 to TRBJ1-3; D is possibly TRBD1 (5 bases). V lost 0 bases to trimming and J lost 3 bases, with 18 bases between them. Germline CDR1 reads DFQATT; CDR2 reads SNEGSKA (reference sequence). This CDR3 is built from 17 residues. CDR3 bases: TGCAGTGCTAGAGAAGAGAGGCAGGGAGTTTATGGAAACACCATATATTTT. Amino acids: CSAREERQGVYGNTIYF.

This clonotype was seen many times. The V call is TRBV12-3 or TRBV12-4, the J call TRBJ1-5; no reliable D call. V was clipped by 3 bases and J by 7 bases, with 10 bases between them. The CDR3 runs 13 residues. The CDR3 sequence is CASSLGKGQPQHF. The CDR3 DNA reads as TGTGCCAGCAGTTTGGGAAAAGGACAGCCCCAGCATTTT.

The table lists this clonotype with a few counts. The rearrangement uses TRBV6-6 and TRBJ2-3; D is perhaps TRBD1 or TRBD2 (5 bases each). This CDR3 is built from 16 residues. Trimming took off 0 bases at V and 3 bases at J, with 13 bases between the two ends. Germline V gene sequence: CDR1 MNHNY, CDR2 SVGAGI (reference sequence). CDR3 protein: CASSYSGGRRTDTQYF. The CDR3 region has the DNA TGTGCCAGCAGTTACTCTGGGGGTCGTCGGACAGATACGCAGTATTTT.

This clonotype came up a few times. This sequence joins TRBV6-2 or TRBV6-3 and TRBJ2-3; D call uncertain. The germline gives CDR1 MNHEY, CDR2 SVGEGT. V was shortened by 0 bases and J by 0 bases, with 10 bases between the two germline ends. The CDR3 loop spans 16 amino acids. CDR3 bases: TGTGCCAGCAGTTACTCGGGCAGAACTAGCACAGATACGCAGTATTTT. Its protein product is CASSYSGRTSTDTQYF.

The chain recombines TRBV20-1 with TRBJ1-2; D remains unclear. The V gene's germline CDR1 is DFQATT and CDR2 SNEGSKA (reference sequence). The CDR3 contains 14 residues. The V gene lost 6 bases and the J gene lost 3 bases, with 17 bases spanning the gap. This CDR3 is CSADGLTYDYGYTF. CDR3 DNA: TGCAGTGCCGACGGTTTGACGTATGACTATGGCTACACCTTC.

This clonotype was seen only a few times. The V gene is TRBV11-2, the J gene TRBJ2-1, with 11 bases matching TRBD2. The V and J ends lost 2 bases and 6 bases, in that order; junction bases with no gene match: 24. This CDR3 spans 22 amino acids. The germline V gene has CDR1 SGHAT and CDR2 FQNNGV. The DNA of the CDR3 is TGTGCCAGCAGCTTAAATTCCCCCGCGACTAGCGGGGAGCCTATCTTTATCAATGAGCAGTTCTTC. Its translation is CASSLNSPATSGEPIFINEQFF.

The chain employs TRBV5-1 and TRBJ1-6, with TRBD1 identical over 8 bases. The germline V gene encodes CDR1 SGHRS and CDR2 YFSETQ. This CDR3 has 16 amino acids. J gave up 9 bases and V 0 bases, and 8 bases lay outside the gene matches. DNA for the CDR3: TGCGCCAGCAGCTTGGAGGGACAGGCCTTGGGTTCACCCCTCCACTTT. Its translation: CASSLEGQALGSPLHF.

The DNA of the CDR3 is TGTGCCACCAGCAGTTCAGACAGGGGCTCCTACAATGAGCAGTTCTTC. It is translated as CATSSSDRGSYNEQFF. This rearrangement joins TRBV15 to TRBJ2-1, with 8 nucleotides matching TRBD1. J was trimmed by 0 bases and V by 3 bases; bases with no gene match: 4. This CDR3 is built from 16 residues. Per germline, CDR1 LNHNV and CDR2 YYDKDF (reference sequence).

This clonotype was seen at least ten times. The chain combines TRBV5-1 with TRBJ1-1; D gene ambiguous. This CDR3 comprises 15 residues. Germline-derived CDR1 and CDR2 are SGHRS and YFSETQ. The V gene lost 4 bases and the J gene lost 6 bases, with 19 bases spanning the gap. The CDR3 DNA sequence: TGCGCCAGCAGCCTTTGGGCCCTCCACCGTTCTGAAGCTTTCTTT. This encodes CASSLWALHRSEAFF.